The source of this TCR beta chain is a study of cytomegalovirus exposure and HLA in healthy donors. Vbeta (60) and Jbeta (13) primers were used in the PCR. Profiled with immunoSEQ multiplex PCR; TCRdb holds only in-frame clones, not every one. The sample consists of about 110,000 clones, 76% of them appearing once. Germline loops: CDR1 SNHLY, CDR2 FYNNEI. This CDR3 region has 13 residues. V was pared by 5 bases and J by 6 bases, with 8 bases between. The gene calls are TRBV2 and TRBJ1-6; D is unresolved. The clonotype comes from a man aged 25-45 years in good health and CMV-seropositive. Input material: PBMCs. The CDR3 coding sequence is TGTGCCAGCAGTCCCTTAATTAATTCACCCCTCCACTTT. This encodes CASSPLINSPLHF. The full variable domain, with the rest looked up from reference TRBV2 and TRBJ1-6, is EPEVTQTPSHQVTQMGQEVILRCVPISNHLYFYWYRQILGQKVEFLVSFYNNEISEKSEIFDDQFSVERPDGSNFTLKIRSTKLEDSAMYFCASSPLINSPLHFGNGTRLTVT.